This T cell receptor (beta chain) derives from a study of control samples from healthy donors and cancer patients. Data came from immunoSEQ multiplex PCR; TCRdb stores just in-frame clones and leaves some out. The data hold some 74,000 clones, with about 88% observed a single time. V was cut by 6 bases and J by 5 bases, with 17 bases left in between. This CDR3 has 14 amino acids. Germline values: CDR1 SQVTM, CDR2 ANQGSEA. The rearrangement links TRBV29-1 to TRBJ2-1; possible D gene TRBD1, 6 bases. This receptor was identified in a woman aged 45-65 years in good health. Sequenced: blood. CDR3 DNA: TGCAGCGTAAACAGGGTCAAGATTGACAATGAGCAGTTCTTC. It is translated as CSVNRVKIDNEQFF.